A single sample is the source of the 31 T cell receptor beta chains below, sequenced in a study of neurological immune-mediated disorders. TCRdb reprocessed the 5' RACE reads via MiXCR and lists one record per CDR3 protein. The table has tens of thousands of distinct CDR3 sequences, almost 3.5% seen once; the top ten hold approximately 3.5%. The sample was PBMCs. These receptors all come from a man aged 40-49 years with multiple sclerosis.

This clonotype appeared many times. CDR3 residues: CSPSEQFF. The CDR3 coding sequence is TGCAGCCCAAGTGAGCAGTTCTTC. This rearrangement joins TRBV20-1 to TRBJ2-1; no clear D. CDR3 size: 8 residues. CDR1 DFQATT and CDR2 SNEGSKA come from the germline V gene (reference sequence).

This clonotype was recorded at least ten times. The chain has TRBV5-6 and TRBJ1-1; TRBD1 is a possible D gene (5 bases). The CDR3 runs to 14 residues. The V gene lost 0 bases and the J gene lost 3 bases, with 9 bases spanning the gap. The V gene's germline CDR1 is SGHDT and CDR2 YYEEEE. CDR3: CASSLEGADTEAFF. CDR3 nucleotide sequence: TGTGCCAGCAGCTTGGAAGGGGCGGACACTGAAGCTTTCTTT.

This clonotype was observed at least ten times. This chain uses TRBV5-5 with TRBJ1-1; 7 bases are shared with TRBD1. The V segment lost 3 bases and the J segment 7 bases; nucleotides outside the gene matches: 3. The CDR3 runs to 12 residues. The germline gives CDR1 SGHKS, CDR2 YYEKEE (reference sequence). CDR3 sequence: CASSSRDSEAFF. DNA for the CDR3: TGTGCCAGCAGCTCCAGGGACAGTGAAGCTTTCTTT. Looking up the rest from reference TRBV5-5 and TRBJ1-1 gives the full variable domain: DAGVTQSPTHLIKTRGQQVTLRCSPISGHKSVSWYQQVLGQGPQFIFQYYEKEERGRGNFPDRFSARQFPNYSSELNVNALLLGDSALYLCASSSRDSEAFFGQGTRLTVV.

This clonotype showed up many times. The rearrangement links TRBV29-1 to TRBJ2-3, with D unclear. This CDR3 has 12 amino acids. The V and J ends lost 4 bases and 1 base respectively, with 6 bases between them. Germline CDR1 is SQVTM and CDR2 is ANQGSEA. The CDR3 DNA reads as TGCAGCGTTGTTCTGGGCACAGATACGCAGTATTTT. Protein product: CSVVLGTDTQYF.

In this sample, this clonotype turned up a few times. Relative to the germline gene, one junction end is altered; a read error may explain this. V is TRBV10-2 and J is TRBJ1-6; unclear D gene. This CDR3 contains 14 residues. The germline V gene encodes CDR1 WSHSY and CDR2 SAAADI. For the CDR3, the DNA is TGCGCCAGCAGTGTAACGGAAGATAATTCAACCCTCAACTTT. Translating it yields CASSVTEDNSTLNF.

This clonotype was counted ten times or more. The chain joins TRBV10-3 to TRBJ2-7; 7 positions match TRBD1. Germline CDR1 ENHRY, CDR2 SYGVKD. J gave up 5 bases and V 11 bases, and 9 bases lay outside the gene matches. This CDR3 contains 12 residues. The CDR3 loop reads CAASGTENEQYF. CDR3 nucleotides: TGTGCCGCGTCCGGGACAGAGAACGAGCAGTACTTC.

This clonotype showed up many times. V is TRBV20-1 and J is TRBJ2-1; 9 bases map to TRBD2. The V gene's germline CDR1 is DFQATT and CDR2 SNEGSKA (reference sequence). With V trimmed by 5 bases and J by 9 bases, 14 bases remained unmatched. The CDR3 extends over 15 amino acids. CDR3 in amino acids: CSAPPGGRVVGEQFF. CDR3 nucleotide sequence: TGCAGTGCTCCCCCCGGCGGGAGGGTAGTTGGTGAGCAGTTCTTC.

This clonotype was counted ten times or more. J is TRBJ2-3 and V is TRBV5-1; no reliable D call. The CDR3 totals 13 residues. Germline loops: CDR1 SGHRS, CDR2 YFSETQ. Trimming took off 0 bases at V and 4 bases at J, with 6 bases between the two ends. CDR3 amino acids: CASSLAGPDTQYF. CDR3 bases: TGCGCCAGCAGCTTGGCTGGCCCAGATACGCAGTATTTT.

There are many counts of this clonotype. The chain uses TRBV12-3 or TRBV12-4 and TRBJ2-1, with D unresolved. This CDR3 has 12 amino acids. Trimming took off 6 bases at V and 4 bases at J, with 7 bases between the two ends. The DNA of the CDR3 is TGTGCCAGCAGGGCCCGTTACAATGAGCAGTTCTTC. It translates to CASRARYNEQFF.

This clonotype was picked up many times. The chain joins TRBV6-5 to TRBJ1-2, with D perhaps matching TRBD1 (5 bases). This CDR3 spans 13 amino acids. V lost 3 bases and J 1 base, leaving 6 bases between the germline ends. From germline, CDR1 is MNHEY and CDR2 SVGAGI. CDR3 region: CASSYDSNYGYTF. CDR3 nucleotides: TGTGCCAGCAGTTATGACAGTAACTATGGCTACACCTTC.

The table lists this clonotype with many counts. This sequence joins TRBV5-1 and TRBJ1-2; possibly TRBD1 for D (6 bases). Germline loops: CDR1 SGHRS, CDR2 YFSETQ. Trimming took off 4 bases at V and 0 bases at J, with 10 bases between the two ends. The CDR3 consists of 14 residues. The chain's CDR3 is CASSQDRANYGYTF. CDR3 coding DNA: TGCGCCAGCAGCCAGGACAGAGCTAACTATGGCTACACCTTC.

This clonotype was seen repeatedly, ten times or more. This rearrangement joins TRBV18 to TRBJ2-3, with TRBD2 matching 7 bases. The CDR3 is 15 residues long. Germline V CDR1 and CDR2: KGHSH, LQKENI. V gave up 4 bases and J gave up 2 bases; unmatched junction bases: 6. Here the CDR3 DNA reads TGTGCCAGCTCACGTCCTAGCGGCCACACAGATACGCAGTATTTT. This gives the protein CASSRPSGHTDTQYF.

This clonotype has ten or more counts. The chain is built from TRBV15 and TRBJ2-2, with 9 bases aligning to TRBD1. V shed 0 bases, J shed 3 bases, and the junction held 5 bases outside the gene matches. Germline assignment: CDR1 LNHNV and CDR2 YYDKDF (reference sequence). The CDR3 contains 17 residues. Written as DNA, the CDR3 is TGTGCCACCAGCAGAGAAGGGGGACAGGGCCACACCGGGGAGCTGTTTTTT. Amino acid sequence: CATSREGGQGHTGELFF.

The sample holds many counts of this clonotype. The gene calls are TRBV20-1 and TRBJ1-4, with TRBD1 identical over 7 bases. The CDR3 runs to 16 residues. The germline V gene encodes CDR1 DFQATT and CDR2 SNEGSKA (reference sequence). Losses at the gene ends were 4 bases for V and 4 bases for J; bases not matched to a gene: 12. The CDR3 sequence: CSAKVSTGQYNEKLFF. Here the CDR3 DNA reads TGCAGTGCTAAGGTCTCTACGGGACAGTATAATGAAAAACTGTTTTTT.

This clonotype was detected a few times. Without the conserved terminal phenylalanine or tryptophan, this CDR3 likely stems from a read error. The chain combines TRBV7-9 with TRBJ1-2, with TRBD1 matching over 8 bases. V dropped 5 bases and J dropped 7; count of bases not matched to a gene: 3. The length of the CDR3 is 12 residues. Germline V gives CDR1 SEHNR, CDR2 FQNEAQ (reference sequence). CDR3 sequence reads: CASSQGARGYTN. The DNA for the CDR3 is TGTGCCAGCAGCCAGGGGGCCCGTGGCTACACCAAC.

This clonotype was recorded at least ten times. The chain links TRBV10-3 to TRBJ1-1, with a tentative D call TRBD1 (6 bases). Germline V CDR1 and CDR2: ENHRY, SYGVKD. The CDR3 contains 13 residues. The V end lost 8 bases, the J end lost 0 bases, and 10 bases lay between the germline ends. In DNA form, the CDR3 reads TGTGCCATCGCTCAGGGGATGAACACTGAAGCTTTCTTT. Translating it yields CAIAQGMNTEAFF.

This clonotype was counted ten times or more. The genes are TRBV12-3 or TRBV12-4 and TRBJ1-2; weak D call: TRBD1 (5 bases). Trimming cost V 6 bases and J 9 bases, with 14 bases left between them. The CDR3 consists of 12 residues. CDR3: CASSPTRGSYTF. CDR3 coding DNA: TGTGCCAGCAGCCCCACCCGGGGGAGCTACACCTTC.

This clonotype was found many times. The CDR3 DNA reads as TGCAGTGCGAGGGGAGGGTCGAGTAGCACAGATACGCAGTATTTT. Amino acid sequence: CSARGGSSSTDTQYF. The V call is TRBV20-1, the J call TRBJ2-3, with 7 positions matching TRBD2. The CDR3 is 15 amino acids. Trimming cost V 6 bases and J 0 bases; bases outside gene matches: 9. Germline loops: CDR1 DFQATT, CDR2 SNEGSKA (reference sequence).

The sample holds many counts of this clonotype. The chain is built from TRBV6-6 and TRBJ2-6, with D unresolved. Germline CDR1 is MNHNY and CDR2 is SVGAGI (reference sequence). V gave up 7 bases and J gave up 8 bases, with 12 bases separating them. This CDR3 comprises 13 residues. The CDR3 nucleotides are TGTGCCAGCAATTCACTTAGTTCCAACGTCCTGACTTTC. This codes for CASNSLSSNVLTF.

The table lists this clonotype with many counts. The V gene is TRBV20-1, the J gene TRBJ2-5; tentatively, D is TRBD1 or TRBD2 (5 bases each). This CDR3 is 18 amino acids long. V lost 0 bases to trimming and J lost 4 bases, with 24 bases between them. The germline V gene encodes CDR1 DFQATT and CDR2 SNEGSKA (reference sequence). CDR3 in DNA: TGCAGTGCTAGAGATAGGCGGTGGGGCAGCCTCGAGGGAGAGACCCAGTACTTC. As protein: CSARDRRWGSLEGETQYF.

In this sample, this clonotype turned up many times. This sequence joins TRBV6-5 and TRBJ2-3; no clear D gene. The CDR3 sequence is 14 residues long. Germline values: CDR1 MNHEY, CDR2 SVGAGI. Trimming pared 0 bases from V and 4 bases from J, leaving 8 bases between. CDR3 nucleotide sequence: TGTGCCAGCAGTTACTCGGGTATCCCAGATACGCAGTATTTT. It specifies CASSYSGIPDTQYF.

This chain connects TRBV19 to TRBJ1-1; 9 nucleotides line up with TRBD1. Germline values: CDR1 LNHDA, CDR2 SQIVND (reference sequence). This CDR3 is built from 15 residues. Losses at the gene ends were 3 bases for V and 5 bases for J; bases not matched to a gene: 7. CDR3 sequence (DNA): TGTGCCAGTAGTATTGTGGAACAGGGGGCAACTGAAGCTTTCTTT. Protein: CASSIVEQGATEAFF.

Many counts were recorded for this clonotype. This chain joins TRBV18 and TRBJ2-5, with D maybe TRBD2 (6 bases). Between the trimmed V and J ends, which lost 6 bases and 4 bases, there was a span of 15 bases. In germline, CDR1 is KGHSH, CDR2 LQKENI. CDR3 length: 14 residues. DNA of the CDR3: TGTGCCAGCTCGCCTCTGCGGGATGGAGAGACCCAGTACTTC. Translation gives CASSPLRDGETQYF.

This clonotype has a count of ten or more. The chain carries TRBV7-8 and TRBJ1-1, with D unresolved. V shed 2 bases and J shed 5 bases, with 12 bases lying between them. This CDR3 is built from 14 residues. Germline V lookup: CDR1 SGHVS, CDR2 FQNEAQ. The CDR3 DNA reads TGTGCCAGCAGCTTACAGGTGGTGGGAACTGAAGCTTTCTTT. It encodes CASSLQVVGTEAFF.

Many counts were recorded for this clonotype. The genes are TRBV18 and TRBJ1-3, with TRBD1 as a possible D gene (6 bases). CDR1 is KGHSH, CDR2 LQKENI, per germline. This CDR3 comprises 15 residues. With 3 bases removed from V and 3 bases from J, the gap between germline ends came to 12 bases. The CDR3 DNA sequence: TGTGCCAGCTCACCCTCAGGGGTTAATGGAAACACCATATATTTT. Amino acids: CASSPSGVNGNTIYF. The full variable domain, rest sourced from reference TRBV18 and TRBJ1-3, is NAGVMQNPRHLVRRRGQEARLRCSPMKGHSHVYWYRQLPEEGLKFMVYLQKENIIDESGMPKERFSAEFPKEGPSILRIQQVVRGDSAAYFCASSPSGVNGNTIYFGEGSWLTVV.

This clonotype was picked up many times. The chain recombines TRBV12-3 or TRBV12-4 with TRBJ1-5; no definite D call. The CDR3 contains 12 residues. Between the trimmed V and J ends, which lost 2 bases and 6 bases, there was a span of 5 bases. CDR3 DNA: TGTGCCAGCAGTTTAAAGAGTCAGCCCCAGCATTTT. This gives the protein CASSLKSQPQHF.

This clonotype has ten or more counts. The chain is built from TRBV12-3 or TRBV12-4 and TRBJ1-6; 12 bases are shared with TRBD1. This CDR3 region has 16 residues. V lost 4 bases to trimming and J lost 10 bases; unmatched junction nucleotides: 8. The CDR3 DNA sequence: TGTGCCAGCAGTTACGGGACAGGGGGCCCTAGGTCACCCCTCCACTTT. This translates into CASSYGTGGPRSPLHF.

This clonotype was found many times. The V gene is TRBV5-1, the J gene TRBJ1-1, with 8 bases that match TRBD1. Germline CDR1 is SGHRS and CDR2 is YFSETQ. J lost 1 base, V lost 0 bases, and 2 bases had no gene match. This CDR3 is built from 15 residues. Here the CDR3 DNA reads TGCGCCAGCAGCTTGGATACAGGGGGGAACACTGAAGCTTTCTTT. It codes for CASSLDTGGNTEAFF.

There are many counts of this clonotype. The CDR3 sequence: CAWTHGAGGPYEQYF. CDR3 sequence (DNA): TGTGCCTGGACCCATGGAGCGGGAGGGCCGTACGAGCAGTACTTC. The chain uses TRBV30 and TRBJ2-7; 10 bases match TRBD2. The J segment lost 4 bases and the V segment lost 4 bases, leaving 10 bases of the junction unmatched. Germline-derived CDR1 and CDR2 are GTSNPN and SVGIG (reference sequence). The CDR3 is 15 residues long.

The table lists this clonotype with many counts. The genes are TRBV12-3 or TRBV12-4 and TRBJ2-2, with D maybe TRBD1 (6 bases). The V end lost 6 bases, the J end lost 5 bases, and 13 bases lay between the germline ends. The CDR3 has 14 residues. The CDR3 DNA follows: TGTGCCAGCAGATCTGGACAGTTGACCGGGGAGCTGTTTTTT. Translating gives CASRSGQLTGELFF.

This clonotype was seen many times. V usage is TRBV27 and J usage is TRBJ2-5; D tentatively reads TRBD1 or TRBD2 (7 bases each). CDR3 size: 13 residues. Germline V gene sequence: CDR1 MNHEY, CDR2 SMNVEV (reference sequence). Trimming removed 4 bases from V and 13 bases from J, with 19 bases in between. CDR3 coding DNA: TGTGCCAGCAGTTCAGGGGGGGGACTCCCGGCGTACTTC. Residues: CASSSGGGLPAYF.